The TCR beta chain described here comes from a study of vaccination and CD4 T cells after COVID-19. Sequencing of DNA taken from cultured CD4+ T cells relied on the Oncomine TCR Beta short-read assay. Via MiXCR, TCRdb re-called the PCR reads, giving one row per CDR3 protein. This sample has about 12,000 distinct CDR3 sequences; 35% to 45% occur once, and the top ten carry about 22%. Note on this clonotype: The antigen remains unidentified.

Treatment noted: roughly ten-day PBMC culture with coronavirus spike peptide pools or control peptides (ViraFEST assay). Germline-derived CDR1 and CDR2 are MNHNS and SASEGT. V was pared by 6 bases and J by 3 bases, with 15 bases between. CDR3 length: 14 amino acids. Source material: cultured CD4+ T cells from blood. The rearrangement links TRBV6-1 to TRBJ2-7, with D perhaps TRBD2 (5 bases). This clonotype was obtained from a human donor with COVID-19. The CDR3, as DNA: TGTGCCAGCAGCCTGGAGAGGGAGTTCTACGAGCAGTACTTC. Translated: CASSLEREFYEQYF.